This T cell receptor beta chain originates from a study of blood T cell repertoires in COVID-19. Across the study: PBMCs, B-cell-depleted T cells, or T cells provided the cDNA or gDNA that made up the material.

Germline V gene sequence: CDR1 LNHDA, CDR2 SQIVND (reference sequence). V shed 1 base and J shed 2 bases, with 8 bases lying between them. The CDR3 is made up of 14 amino acids. TCRdb keeps only in-frame clones here, not all; method: immunoSEQ multiplex PCR. The repertoire includes hundreds of thousands of clones, 70% to 90% of them detected once, and roughly 4% sits in the top ten. Ages ranged from roughly 18 to 100 years, with residence in about 23 US areas. Clinical history reported by participants formed the basis on which cohorts were assigned. The sequence was collected from a woman aged 25 to 39 who had been exposed to COVID-19. J is TRBJ1-2 and V is TRBV19; weak D call: TRBD1 (5 bases). Sequenced sample: PBMCs or T cells enriched from blood (not recorded which). This CDR3 reads CASSIVGVNYGYTF. CDR3 DNA sequence: TGTGCCAGTAGTATAGTAGGGGTCAACTATGGCTACACCTTC.